Listed here is a single TCR beta chain. Its antigen remains unknown. There are 16 residues in the CDR3. Germline V gives CDR1 MNHEY, CDR2 SVGEGT. Trimming at V came to 4 bases and at J to 2 bases, leaving 5 bases not matched to a gene. This record belongs to a study of post-analysis software for immune sequencing data. Study-wide background: As for disease course, relapsing-remitting, secondary progressive and progressive-relapsing multiple sclerosis were all included.

TCR beta cDNA libraries had unique molecular identifiers. The T cell input of roughly 0.9 to 11 million gave approximately 500,000 cDNA molecules. TCRdb re-analysed the PCR reads in MiXCR, keeping a single row per CDR3 protein. The sample shows about 460,000 distinct CDR3 sequences, under 55% of them seen only once. General study results and limits: TRBV segments more frequent in patients than in controls numbered several and included TRBV5-6, TRBV5-1 and TRBV20-1. Controls showed significantly higher normalized Chao1 diversity than did multiple sclerosis patients. F measure grouped same-batch samples tightly together.

The TCR was taken from a girl aged 10-17 years with multiple sclerosis. V and J are TRBV6-2 or TRBV6-3 and TRBJ2-3, with 11 bases aligning to TRBD2. The sequencing input was blood. The CDR3 DNA reads TGTGCCAGCAGTTTGACTAGCGGGAAGATCACAGATACGCAGTATTTT. Its protein product is CASSLTSGKITDTQYF.